The 10 T cell receptor beta chains in this list originate from one sample, sequenced in a study of blood T cell repertoires in COVID-19 (TCRdb year 2020). Library method: the immunoSEQ multiplex PCR assay. The clones in this table, taken by TCRdb from immuneACCESS, are in-frame only. Not every clone is retained; where verified, under half of the shortfall comes from an unresolved V gene, and the cause of the rest is unknown. This sample gives around 180,000 clones in total; approximately 80% of them show up just once. The ten largest clones capture approximately 12% of the sample. The sequenced sample consisted of PBMCs or T cells enriched from blood (not recorded which). These receptor sequences come from a man between 45 and 60 years old who had recovered from COVID-19.

This chain joins TRBV4-1 and TRBJ1-5; D unclear. The CDR3 spans 16 residues. The germline gives CDR1 MGHRA, CDR2 YSYEKL. V was pared by 2 bases and J by 1 base, with 12 bases between. The CDR3 nucleotides read TGCGCCAGCAGCCAACAACGTGGGCGCAGCAATCAGCCCCAGCATTTT. Translating gives CASSQQRGRSNQPQHF.

The sample holds one count of this clone. The chain uses TRBV6-4 and TRBJ2-4, with 7 positions matching TRBD2. The CDR3 spans 12 residues. Germline trimming cut 11 bases from V and 6 bases from J; bases unmatched to any gene: 7. Germline V gene lookup returns CDR1 MRHNA and CDR2 SNTAGT. CDR3 protein: CAGGERPNIQYF. The DNA for the CDR3 is TGTGCCGGGGGGGAGCGGCCAAACATTCAGTACTTC.

The rearrangement uses TRBV27 and TRBJ2-3, with 8 bases fitting TRBD1. V gave up 4 bases and J gave up 2 bases; unmatched junction bases: 11. The CDR3 runs to 17 residues. Germline V gene sequence: CDR1 MNHEY, CDR2 SMNVEV (reference sequence). CDR3 sequence: CASSSPGGQADTDTQYF. Here the CDR3 DNA reads TGTGCCAGCAGTTCACCCGGGGGACAGGCCGACACAGATACGCAGTATTTT.

V and J are TRBV19 and TRBJ1-2; 8 bases fit TRBD1. The CDR3 covers 19 residues. CDR1 is LNHDA and CDR2 is SQIVND in the germline V gene (reference sequence). The V segment lost 8 bases and the J segment 2 bases; nucleotides outside the gene matches: 22. CDR3 coding DNA: TGTGCCAGTGAATCAGGAGCATGGACAGGGAGGAACCCAAACTATGGCTACACCTTC. It specifies CASESGAWTGRNPNYGYTF.

The rearrangement links TRBV5-1 to TRBJ1-4; 9 positions match TRBD1. The ends lost 4 bases at V and 4 bases at J; junction bases unmatched: 5. The germline V gene has CDR1 SGHRS and CDR2 YFSETQ. This CDR3 spans 15 amino acids. CDR3 coding DNA: TGCGCCAGCAGCATACAGGGGGCCGTTAATGAAAAACTGTTTTTT. Its translation: CASSIQGAVNEKLFF.

This clone was seen more than once but under ten times. V usage is TRBV3-1 (or the pseudogene TRBV3-2) and J usage is TRBJ1-1, with 12 bases aligning to TRBD1. The CDR3 is 18 residues long. The germline gives CDR1 LGHDT, CDR2 YNNKEL (reference sequence). J was trimmed by 0 bases and V by 0 bases; bases with no gene match: 5. The CDR3 nucleotides read TGTGCCAGCAGCCAAGATATCGGGACAGGGGGCCTGAACACTGAAGCTTTCTTT. Protein product: CASSQDIGTGGLNTEAFF.

J is TRBJ1-6 and V is TRBV5-6; TRBD1 might be the D (5 bases). Germline V lookup: CDR1 SGHDT, CDR2 YYEEEE. The CDR3 sequence is 14 residues long. V lost 6 bases to trimming and J lost 3 bases, with 10 bases between them. CDR3: CASTRGFYNSPLHF. CDR3 sequence (DNA): TGTGCCAGCACTCGGGGGTTCTATAATTCACCCCTCCACTTT.

This sequence joins TRBV19 and TRBJ1-2, with TRBD1 matching over 7 bases. CDR1 and CDR2 (germline): LNHDA, SQIVND (reference sequence). V lost 3 bases and J lost 0; bases outside the gene matches: 13. The CDR3 runs to 18 residues. In DNA, the CDR3 is TGTGCCAGTAGTATTTTCCCGGACAGGCTAACCTCTAACTATGGCTACACCTTC. Its protein product is CASSIFPDRLTSNYGYTF.

V usage is TRBV6-5 and J usage is TRBJ2-5, with a tentative D call TRBD2 (5 bases). The V end lost 7 bases, the J end lost 4 bases, and 13 bases lay between the germline ends. The CDR3 is made up of 13 amino acids. Germline V gives CDR1 MNHEY, CDR2 SVGAGI. The DNA of the CDR3 is TGTGCCAGCACAGGCGATGAGGGAGAGACCCAGTACTTC. Its protein is CASTGDEGETQYF.

The chain recombines TRBV3-1 (or the pseudogene TRBV3-2) with TRBJ2-3; 10 bases are a match to TRBD2. The CDR3 is 17 amino acids. Per germline, CDR1 LGHDT and CDR2 YNNKEL (reference sequence). Trimming took 4 bases from V and 4 from J; bases not matched to a gene: 11. The CDR3 is CASSPRLSGGASDTQYF. CDR3 nucleotides: TGTGCCAGCAGCCCTAGGTTAAGCGGGGGGGCCTCAGATACGCAGTATTTT.